This paragraph covers one TCR beta chain sequence. This specimen belongs to a study of blood T cell repertoires in COVID-19. The overall study: Material from acute and convalescent COVID-19 was sourced from the United States, Italy and Spain. Sources were T cells, B-cell-depleted T cells, or PBMCs; the material itself was cDNA or gDNA.

Authors' methods: Researchers report that nucleated cell counts were estimated from reference gene primer amplification. Generated by immunoSEQ multiplex PCR, the TCRdb table keeps only in-frame clones and is missing some. V, J and clone size were drawn from that table, and D and trimming were deduced from the DNA. The data contain around 250,000 clones, about 82% of them singletons. Followed over time, Seattle patients had been enrolled while infection was active. Specimen: peripheral blood. This TCR was recovered from an elderly woman with COVID-19, enrolled during active disease.

The CDR3 protein is CASSPYRGGQPQHF. The CDR3 DNA is TGTGCCAGCTCACCCTACAGGGGTGGCCAGCCCCAGCATTTT. The J gene is TRBJ1-5, the V gene TRBV18; 7 bases map to TRBD1. The CDR3 consists of 14 residues. Germline CDR1 and CDR2: KGHSH and LQKENI. V lost 3 bases and J lost 7; bases outside the gene matches: 6.